These 10 T cell receptor beta chains were sequenced from one sample in a study of blood T cell repertoires in COVID-19. TCRdb keeps only in-frame clones here, not all; method: immunoSEQ multiplex PCR. The table records some 190,000 clones, less than 90% of them present only once. The sequencing input was peripheral blood. These receptors all come from a young man with acute or convalescent COVID-19.

This chain links TRBV28 with TRBJ1-2; TRBD1 matches at 9 bases. V lost 4 bases and J lost 5; bases outside the gene matches: 5. From germline, CDR1 is MDHEN and CDR2 SYDVKM. The CDR3 spans 14 residues. As DNA, the CDR3 is TGTGCCAGCAGTTATACGACAGGGGGTTATGGCTACACCTTC. Translated: CASSYTTGGYGYTF.

This clone was seen just once. The chain combines TRBV19 with TRBJ1-5; TRBD1 aligns across 7 bases. Germline values: CDR1 LNHDA, CDR2 SQIVND (reference sequence). The CDR3 consists of 14 residues. Trimming cost V 2 bases and J 3 bases; bases outside gene matches: 1. The CDR3 here is CASSIQGDNQPQHF. Written as DNA, the CDR3 is TGTGCCAGTAGTATACAGGGGGACAATCAGCCCCAGCATTTT.

This clone was seen many times. The chain carries TRBV12-2 and TRBJ1-1; the DNA was not used to check the table's D call, TRBD1. TRBV12-2 is an annotated pseudogene. The CDR3 covers 11 residues. The CDR3 here is CARDRATEAFF. CDR3 nucleotide sequence: TGTGCAAGAGACAGGGCCACTGAAGCTTTCTTT.

CDR3 residues: CASSLVGLRPGGNEQFF. The CDR3 region has the DNA TGTGCCAGCAGTTTAGTGGGACTCAGACCTGGGGGCAATGAGCAGTTCTTC. The chain has TRBV27 and TRBJ2-1, with a possible D match to TRBD2 (6 bases). The CDR3 loop spans 17 amino acids. Germline-derived CDR1 and CDR2 are MNHEY and SMNVEV (reference sequence). Trimming took 2 bases from V and 6 from J, leaving 20 bases between them.

V usage is TRBV20-1 and J usage is TRBJ1-6; tentatively, D is TRBD1 (5 bases). Germline values: CDR1 DFQATT, CDR2 SNEGSKA (reference sequence). V was cut by 3 bases and J by 9 bases, with 15 bases left in between. The CDR3 spans 14 residues. The CDR3 loop reads CSASSGPGGSPLHF. CDR3 in DNA: TGCAGTGCTAGTTCAGGGCCGGGTGGTTCACCCCTCCACTTT.

This sequence joins TRBV4-1 and TRBJ2-1; 12 nucleotides line up with TRBD2. The CDR3 spans 16 residues. V lost 1 base and J lost 13; bases outside the gene matches: 11. CDR1 is MGHRA and CDR2 is YSYEKL in the germline V gene. This chain's CDR3 is CASSQGPSGGAVRQFF. For the CDR3, the DNA is TGCGCCAGCAGCCAAGGTCCTAGCGGGGGGGCCGTACGTCAGTTCTTC.

The V and J genes are TRBV3-1 (or the pseudogene TRBV3-2) and TRBJ2-5; 8 positions match TRBD2. This CDR3 has 15 residues. Germline CDR1 LGHDT, CDR2 YNNKEL (reference sequence). Trimming cost V 2 bases and J 1 base; bases outside gene matches: 3. The CDR3 DNA follows: TGTGCCAGCAGCCAATACGGGGGGGGCCAAGAGACCCAGTACTTC. Translated, it gives CASSQYGGGQETQYF.

This clone was seen once. This chain links TRBV28 with TRBJ2-7, with D tentatively TRBD2 (5 bases). Per germline, CDR1 MDHEN and CDR2 SYDVKM. The germline V and J ends were trimmed by 7 bases and 3 bases, with 16 bases remaining between them. The CDR3 length is 14 residues. The CDR3 region has the DNA TGTGCCAGCAAAGGCTCTAGCAAGGTCTACGAGCAGTACTTC. Translation: CASKGSSKVYEQYF.

The J gene is TRBJ2-7, the V gene TRBV25-1, with D possibly TRBD1 on 6 matching bases. Per germline, CDR1 MGHDK and CDR2 SYGVNS. The CDR3 sequence is 14 residues long. Trimming shortened V by 2 bases and J by 0 bases, and 8 bases separated the two germline ends. CDR3 nucleotide sequence: TGTGCCAGCAGTGAACAGGGGATCTCCTACGAGCAGTACTTC. This gives the protein CASSEQGISYEQYF.

V is TRBV10-3 and J is TRBJ2-1; D ambiguous. V was trimmed by 5 bases and J by 1 base, leaving 12 bases between them. The germline V gene encodes CDR1 ENHRY and CDR2 SYGVKD. The CDR3 is 15 amino acids. CDR3 residues: CAISPPLTSYNEQFF. The CDR3, as DNA: TGTGCCATCAGTCCCCCCCTTACATCCTACAATGAGCAGTTCTTC.